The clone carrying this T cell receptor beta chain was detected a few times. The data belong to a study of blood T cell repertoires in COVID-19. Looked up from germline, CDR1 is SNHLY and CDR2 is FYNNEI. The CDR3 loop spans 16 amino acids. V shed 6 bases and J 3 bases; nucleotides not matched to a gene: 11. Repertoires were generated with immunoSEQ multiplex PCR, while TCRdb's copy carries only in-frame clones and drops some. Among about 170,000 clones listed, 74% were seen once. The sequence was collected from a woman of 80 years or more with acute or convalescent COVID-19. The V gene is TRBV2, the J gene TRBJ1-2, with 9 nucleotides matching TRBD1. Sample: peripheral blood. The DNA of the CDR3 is TGTGCCAGCAGCTCAGGGGGACAGGGTATCTACTATGGCTACACCTTC. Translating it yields CASSSGGQGIYYGYTF.